One and the same sample provided the 25 T cell receptor beta chains below, sequenced in a study of T-cell reconstitution after alpha-beta-depleted transplantation in children. Unique molecular identifiers featured in how the TCRbeta library was prepared. TCRdb recomputed calls from the PCR reads with MiXCR, one row per CDR3 protein. The sample carries about 160,000 distinct CDR3 sequences, over 8.5% recorded once. Sequencing was performed on PBMCs, taken before TCRalphabeta/CD19-depleted stem cell transplant. The receptors here all came from a boy under 10 years old with acute myeloid leukemia, due to receive a stem cell transplant.

In its sample, this clonotype was seen many times. The V call is TRBV7-8, the J call TRBJ2-2; TRBD2 aligns across 13 bases. This CDR3 region has 16 residues. V shed 2 bases and J 6 bases; nucleotides not matched to a gene: 3. Germline V gives CDR1 SGHVS, CDR2 FQNEAQ. DNA for the CDR3: TGTGCCAGCAGCTTAACCGGACTAGCGGGAGCCGGGGAGCTGTTTTTT. Amino acid sequence: CASSLTGLAGAGELFF.

This rearrangement joins TRBV29-1 to TRBJ1-2; D unclear. The CDR3 extends over 14 amino acids. Trimming removed 5 bases from V and 3 bases from J, with 16 bases in between. CDR1 and CDR2 from the germline V gene are SQVTM and ANQGSEA. CDR3 protein: CSVKPDPTDYGYTF. DNA of the CDR3: TGCAGCGTTAAACCCGACCCGACGGACTATGGCTACACCTTC. The complete variable domain, with remaining parts taken from reference TRBV29-1 and TRBJ1-2, reads SAVISQKPSRDICQRGTSLTIQCQVDSQVTMMFWYRQQPGQSLTLIATANQGSEATYESGFVIDKFPISRPNLTFSTLTVSNMSPEDSSIYLCSVKPDPTDYGYTFGSGTRLTVV.

This clonotype showed up many times. This chain uses TRBV20-1 with TRBJ2-1, with TRBD2 identical over 10 bases. V lost 4 bases to trimming and J lost 4 bases; unmatched junction nucleotides: 7. Germline V gene sequence: CDR1 DFQATT, CDR2 SNEGSKA (reference sequence). CDR3 length: 15 residues. The CDR3 DNA follows: TGCAGTGCTAATCCCAGCGGGAGGGATTACAATGAGCAGTTCTTC. This translates into CSANPSGRDYNEQFF.

This clonotype was observed at least ten times. This rearrangement joins TRBV12-3 or TRBV12-4 to TRBJ2-3; no firm D call. Trimming shortened V by 3 bases and J by 1 base, and 8 bases separated the two germline ends. There are 14 residues in the CDR3. CDR3 in amino acids: CASSLVSRTDTQYF. The CDR3 DNA follows: TGTGCCAGCAGTTTGGTCTCGCGCACAGATACGCAGTATTTT.

This clonotype occurred many times. V and J are TRBV20-1 and TRBJ2-5; D may match TRBD1 or TRBD2 (6 bases each). Germline lookup yields CDR1 DFQATT and CDR2 SNEGSKA (reference sequence). This CDR3 has 16 amino acids. V gave up 1 base and J gave up 2 bases, with 17 bases separating them. Here the CDR3 DNA reads TGCAGTGCTAGAGTATGGGGGGCCTCGGGTCAAGAGACCCAGTACTTC. Translating gives CSARVWGASGQETQYF.

The chain couples TRBV30 to TRBJ2-2; a weak D match, TRBD1 (6 bases). The germline V gene encodes CDR1 GTSNPN and CDR2 SVGIG (reference sequence). With 4 bases removed from V and 6 bases from J, the gap between germline ends came to 12 bases. CDR3 length: 13 residues. CDR3 coding DNA: TGTGCCTGGAACAGGGTTTCTTCCGGGGAGCTGTTTTTT. It specifies CAWNRVSSGELFF.

This clonotype was recorded at least ten times. The chain links TRBV18 to TRBJ1-5; TRBD1 might be the D (5 bases). The CDR3 totals 14 residues. The germline V gene encodes CDR1 KGHSH and CDR2 LQKENI. The V gene lost 6 bases and the J gene lost 0 bases, with 9 bases spanning the gap. The CDR3 DNA reads TGTGCCAGCTCCCCGGACACTAGCAATCAGCCCCAGCATTTT. Its translation is CASSPDTSNQPQHF.

This clonotype was observed at least ten times. The chain has TRBV11-2 and TRBJ2-5, with TRBD2 matching over 8 bases. CDR3 length: 15 residues. Germline values: CDR1 SGHAT, CDR2 FQNNGV. V lost 1 base, J lost 1 base, and 2 bases stayed unmatched. CDR3 bases: TGTGCCAGCAGCTTAGGGGGGACTAGCCAAGAGACCCAGTACTTC. Protein: CASSLGGTSQETQYF.

Comment on this clonotype: A much larger clonotype is one base distant, so this may be a read error. This chain uses TRBV5-1 with TRBJ2-2; 9 bases align to TRBD1. This CDR3 contains 13 residues. Germline CDR1 SGHRS, CDR2 YFSETQ. CDR3 region: CASRDRATGEPFF. Written as DNA, the CDR3 is TGCGCCAGCCGGGACAGGGCAACCGGGGAGCCGTTTTTT.

This clonotype was seen at least ten times. The V and J genes are TRBV6-1 and TRBJ1-2; D gene ambiguous. The CDR3 has 12 amino acids. Germline CDR1 and CDR2: MNHNS and SASEGT. Trimming took off 2 bases at V and 7 bases at J, with 8 bases between the two ends. The CDR3 loop is CASSEKSFGYTF. CDR3 DNA: TGTGCCAGCAGTGAAAAGTCGTTTGGCTACACCTTC.

Many counts were recorded for this clonotype. The rearrangement uses TRBV10-3 and TRBJ2-7; possibly TRBD1 or TRBD2 for D (6 bases each). The CDR3 length is 17 residues. Germline CDR1 and CDR2: ENHRY and SYGVKD. Trimming shortened V by 0 bases and J by 0 bases, and 15 bases separated the two germline ends. The CDR3 sequence is CAISESMEGDSSYEQYV. In DNA, the CDR3 is TGTGCCATCAGTGAGTCGATGGAGGGGGACTCCTCCTACGAGCAGTACGTC.

This clonotype was detected many times. The chain links TRBV11-2 to TRBJ1-2; a weak D match, TRBD1 (5 bases). Trimming removed 4 bases from V and 8 bases from J, with 17 bases in between. Germline V gene sequence: CDR1 SGHAT, CDR2 FQNNGV. This CDR3 contains 14 residues. CDR3 sequence: CASSSSGTGYGYTF. The CDR3 nucleotides are TGTGCCAGCAGCTCCTCCGGGACCGGATACGGCTACACCTTC.

This clonotype was seen many times. The chain combines TRBV20-1 with TRBJ2-5; 8 bases line up with TRBD1. The CDR3 covers 13 residues. The V and J ends lost 5 bases and 4 bases, in that order; junction bases with no gene match: 6. Germline CDR1 reads DFQATT; CDR2 reads SNEGSKA (reference sequence). CDR3 loop: CSAVTGGRETQYF. The DNA of the CDR3 is TGCAGTGCTGTCACAGGGGGTCGAGAGACCCAGTACTTC.

This clonotype came up many times. The gene calls are TRBV9 and TRBJ2-7; 7 bases agree with TRBD2. The CDR3 is 14 amino acids. The J segment lost 3 bases and the V segment lost 0 bases, leaving 3 bases of the junction unmatched. The V gene's germline CDR1 is SGDLS and CDR2 YYNGEE. DNA for the CDR3: TGTGCCAGCAGCGTAGAAGCGGGGCTCTACGAGCAGTACTTC. Residues: CASSVEAGLYEQYF. Complete variable domain (other parts from reference TRBV9 and TRBJ2-7): DSGVTQTPKHLITATGQRVTLRCSPRSGDLSVYWYQQSLDQGLQFLIQYYNGEERAKGNILERFSAQQFPDLHSELNLSSLELGDSALYFCASSVEAGLYEQYFGPGTRLTVT.

Many counts were recorded for this clonotype. J is TRBJ2-1 and V is TRBV11-2; D is unclear. In germline, CDR1 is SGHAT, CDR2 FQNNGV. The ends were cut back, 2 bases at V and 12 bases at J, with 11 bases in the middle. CDR3 size: 12 residues. The CDR3 DNA sequence: TGTGCCAGCAGCTTATTAAAATTCGGGCAGTTCTTC. Its protein is CASSLLKFGQFF.

This clonotype was observed many times. V usage is TRBV4-1 and J usage is TRBJ2-2, with D unclear. Trimming took off 1 base at V and 2 bases at J, with 8 bases between the two ends. Germline V CDR1 and CDR2: MGHRA, YSYEKL. The CDR3 has 15 amino acids. The chain's CDR3 is CASSQVHGNTGELFF. CDR3 sequence (DNA): TGCGCCAGCAGCCAAGTCCACGGAAACACCGGGGAGCTGTTTTTT.

This clonotype was detected ten times or more. This chain connects TRBV7-3 to TRBJ2-1, with D possibly being TRBD2 (5 bases). CDR3 length: 17 residues. The germline V gene encodes CDR1 SGHTA and CDR2 FQGTGA. The ends were cut back, 1 base at V and 4 bases at J, with 17 bases in the middle. CDR3 nucleotides: TGTGCCAGCAGCTTAAATCCGGGTGGCGGAGGTTACAATGAGCAGTTCTTC. As protein: CASSLNPGGGGYNEQFF.

This clonotype was recorded many times. CDR3 sequence reads: CSARVTHEQFF. In nucleotides, the CDR3 is TGCAGTGCTAGAGTTACGCATGAGCAGTTCTTC. The V and J genes are TRBV20-1 and TRBJ2-1; D is ambiguous. With 1 base removed from V and 8 bases from J, the gap between germline ends came to 6 bases. From germline, CDR1 is DFQATT and CDR2 SNEGSKA (reference sequence). The CDR3 is made up of 11 amino acids.

At least ten counts were recorded for this clonotype. The V gene is TRBV5-6, the J gene TRBJ2-1, with 8 nucleotides matching TRBD2. The V and J ends lost 6 bases and 7 bases, in that order; junction bases with no gene match: 12. This CDR3 comprises 15 residues. Germline V gene data show CDR1 as SGHDT and CDR2 as YYEEEE. CDR3 coding DNA: TGTGCCAGCATAAGGGCGGGGGGTTCTAAAAATGAGCAGTTCTTC. This translates into CASIRAGGSKNEQFF.

This clonotype was picked up many times. J is TRBJ2-3 and V is TRBV5-5; 8 nucleotides match TRBD1. Germline lookup yields CDR1 SGHKS and CDR2 YYEKEE (reference sequence). CDR3 length equals 16 residues. The J segment lost 4 bases and the V segment lost 2 bases, leaving 9 bases of the junction unmatched. DNA for the CDR3: TGTGCCAGCAGCTTCCCTACGGACAGGGTGTCAGATACGCAGTATTTT. Protein: CASSFPTDRVSDTQYF.

This clonotype was detected ten times or more. V is TRBV7-2 and J is TRBJ2-7, with TRBD1 matching 7 bases. CDR1 is SGHTA, CDR2 FQGNSA, per germline. This CDR3 comprises 13 residues. V lost 2 bases and J lost 5; bases outside the gene matches: 3. The CDR3, as DNA: TGTGCCAGCAGCTTAACACAGGGGCACGAGCAGTACGTC. Amino acid sequence: CASSLTQGHEQYV.

As concerns this clonotype: A much larger clonotype is one base distant, so this may be a read error. The chain links TRBV20-1 to TRBJ2-1; TRBD2 matches 11 bases. This CDR3 is 16 amino acids long. Germline CDR1 reads DFQATT; CDR2 reads SNEGSKA (reference sequence). The CDR3 coding sequence is TGCAGTGCTAGAGTTGGACTAGCGGGCTCCTACAATGAGCAGTCCTTC. Amino acids: CSARVGLAGSYNEQSF.

This chain connects TRBV7-9 to TRBJ2-3; D gene uncertain. V was shortened by 3 bases and J by 11 bases, with 12 bases between the two germline ends. Germline assignment: CDR1 SEHNR and CDR2 FQNEAQ (reference sequence). CDR3 size: 12 residues. CDR3 bases: TGTGCCAGCAGCTTCGGTCAGCCGATGCAGTATTTT. This gives the protein CASSFGQPMQYF.

This clonotype was counted ten times or more. The chain combines TRBV5-1 with TRBJ2-1, with D unclear. Trimming removed 0 bases at V and 2 bases at J, with 9 bases between. The length of the CDR3 is 15 residues. Germline V lookup: CDR1 SGHRS, CDR2 YFSETQ. The CDR3 region is CASSLDRTPYNEQFF. CDR3 bases: TGCGCCAGCAGCTTGGACAGAACGCCCTACAATGAGCAGTTCTTC.

This clonotype was counted only a few times. V gene TRBV12-3 or TRBV12-4 combines with J gene TRBJ1-4; unclear D gene. The CDR3 spans 16 residues. V was trimmed by 6 bases and J by 0 bases, leaving 14 bases between them. The CDR3 spells CASSPRVTATNEKLFF. The CDR3 DNA reads as TGTGCCAGCAGCCCCCGGGTTACGGCAACTAATGAAAAACTGTTTTTT.